This TCR beta chain was sequenced during a study of OX40 agonist ivuxolimab in advanced cancers. About the full investigation: Ivuxolimab was a fully human IgG2 agonistic monoclonal antibody targeting the costimulatory receptor OX40 (CD134). Intravenous ivuxolimab was administered to patients every 2 weeks at six dose levels: 0.01, 0.1, 0.3, 1.5, 3 and 10 mg/kg. Of the roughly 52 patients in dose escalation, approximately 20 had hepatocellular carcinoma, approximately 15 had melanoma, 9 had renal cell carcinoma and 9 had head and neck cancer. In the dose-escalation cohort, around four fifths of patients were male, and the mean age was roughly 60 years, with a range of about 23 to 85. Prior anti-PD-1, anti-PD-L1 or anti-CTLA-4 therapy was permitted, and about 40% of dose-escalation patients had received checkpoint inhibitors. Three dose-escalation patients achieved partial responses, one with hepatocellular carcinoma and two with cutaneous melanoma. Peripheral TCRbeta sequencing aimed to test whether ivuxolimab altered TCR sequence diversity and caused clonal T-cell expansion. The paper describes the monotherapy dose-escalation part (N = 52 patients) of the phase I trial of ivuxolimab. Paper-wide results and their limitations: Low levels of normalized T-cell clonal expansion were also seen in some patients who did not respond. The antigen specificity of the clonally expanded peripheral T cells was not determined. At doses of 0.1 to 3.0 mg/kg, clonal expansion of both CD4+ and CD8+ blood T cells was observed from baseline to week 6. After ivuxolimab, more expanded clones were found on average in CD8+ T cells than in CD4+ T cells. In the 0.1-3.0 mg/kg groups, partial responders were among the patients with the lowest normalized peripheral clonal expansion, particularly in CD8+ T cells.

To sequence the TCRbeta CDR3 region, genomic DNA was isolated from the sorted cells. The immunoSEQ Assay was used to sequence the TCRbeta CDR3 regions. Not all clones reach the TCRdb copy of this immuneACCESS table, which keeps in-frame sequences only. Checked studies attribute under half of the gap to unresolved V genes and leave the rest unexplained. This sample holds tens of thousands of clones; roughly 90% were observed only once. Under 3.5% of the sample belongs to the ten largest clones. As encoded in the germline V gene, CDR1 is SGHTA while CDR2 is FQGTGA. V is cut by 5 bases and J by 7 bases, and the space between the germline ends is 10 bases. The CDR3 measures 12 amino acids from cysteine to phenylalanine. Here the CDR3 DNA is all that survives: 36 bases in frame from base 1. Comments on this clone: Which antigen it targets is not known. No base-level quality is on record; no much larger clone is a single base apart.

Patients with a history of autoimmune disease or receiving systemic immunosuppression were excluded from the trial. In every dose cohort, peripheral blood was drawn for TCR sequencing at baseline, cycle 4 day 1, and cycle 7 day 1. The samples were taken from a phase I, first-in-human, multicenter, open-label dose-escalation trial of ivuxolimab. Adults with locally advanced or metastatic head and neck squamous cell, hepatocellular, melanoma or renal cell carcinoma were enrolled in the trial. CD4+ and CD8+ T cells were sorted separately from peripheral blood before TCR sequencing. This specimen was CD4+ or CD8+ T cells sorted from blood, taken in a trial of the OX40 agonist ivuxolimab. This TCR was recovered from an adult with an advanced solid tumor such as melanoma, head and neck, liver or kidney cancer. This chain joins TRBV7-3 to TRBJ2-3, with the D assignment possibly TRBD1 or TRBD2, given 5 matching bases for each. CDR3 loop: CASSPGPHTQYF. In nucleotide form, the sequence is TGTGCCAGCAGCCCGGGACCTCATACGCAGTATTTT.